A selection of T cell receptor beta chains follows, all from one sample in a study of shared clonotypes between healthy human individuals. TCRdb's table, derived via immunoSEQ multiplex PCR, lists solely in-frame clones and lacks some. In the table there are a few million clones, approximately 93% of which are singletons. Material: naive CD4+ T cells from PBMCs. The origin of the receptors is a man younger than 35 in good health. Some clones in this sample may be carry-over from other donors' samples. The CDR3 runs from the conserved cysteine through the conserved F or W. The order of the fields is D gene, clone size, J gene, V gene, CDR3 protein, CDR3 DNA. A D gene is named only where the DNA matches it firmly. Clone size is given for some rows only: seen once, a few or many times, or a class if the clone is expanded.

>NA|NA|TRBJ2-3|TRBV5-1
CASSTPGLQMSTDTQYF
TGCGCCAGCAGCACACCGGGACTCCAAATGAGCACAGATACGCAGTATTTT
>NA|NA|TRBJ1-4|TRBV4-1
CASSPKGPGSDEKLFF
TGCGCCAGCAGCCCAAAAGGTCCGGGATCAGATGAAAAACTGTTTTTT
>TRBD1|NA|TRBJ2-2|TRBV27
CASSRQGANTGELFF
TGTGCCAGCAGTCGACAGGGGGCGAACACCGGGGAGCTGTTTTTT
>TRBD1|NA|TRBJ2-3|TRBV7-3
CASSLHGTASTDTQYF
TGTGCCAGCAGCCTTCACGGGACAGCTAGCACAGATACGCAGTATTTT
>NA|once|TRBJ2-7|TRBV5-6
CASSSANGAYEQYF
TGTGCCAGCAGCTCCGCCAACGGGGCCTACGAGCAGTACTTC
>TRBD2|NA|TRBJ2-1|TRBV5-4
CASSWAGTSGGSIVF
TGTGCCAGCAGCTGGGCCGGGACTAGCGGGGGCAGCATAGTCTTC
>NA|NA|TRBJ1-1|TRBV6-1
CASITGGVWAEAFF
TGTGCCAGCATTACTGGGGGCGTTTGGGCTGAAGCTTTCTTT
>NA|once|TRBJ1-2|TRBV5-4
CASSLEAGLGYTF
TGTGCCAGCAGCTTGGAGGCAGGACTAGGCTACACCTTC
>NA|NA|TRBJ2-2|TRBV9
CASSVDSASNTGELFF
TGTGCCAGCAGCGTAGATTCCGCCTCGAACACCGGGGAGCTGTTTTTT
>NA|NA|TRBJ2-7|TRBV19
CASSYRTTRGYEQYF
TGTGCCAGTAGTTACCGGACCACGCGTGGGTACGAGCAGTACTTC
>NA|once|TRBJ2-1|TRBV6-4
CASSARTWSSYNEQFF
TGTGCCAGCAGTGCCCGTACCTGGAGCTCCTACAATGAGCAGTTCTTC
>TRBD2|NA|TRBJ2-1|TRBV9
CASSPSGSGSLNEQFF
TGTGCCAGCAGCCCCTCAGGTAGCGGGAGCTTGAATGAGCAGTTCTTC
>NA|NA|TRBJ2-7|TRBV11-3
CASGSGLGEQYF
TGTGCCAGCGGATCGGGGCTTGGGGAGCAGTACTTC
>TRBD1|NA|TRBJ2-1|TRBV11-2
CASSLGGQGIEQFF
TGTGCCAGCAGCTTGGGGGGACAGGGGATTGAGCAGTTCTTC
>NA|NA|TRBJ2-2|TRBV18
CASSPPGTPAGELFF
TGTGCCAGCTCACCTCCCGGGACTCCGGCCGGGGAGCTGTTTTTT
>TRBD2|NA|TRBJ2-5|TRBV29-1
CSVESSGEQETQYF
TGCAGCGTTGAGTCTAGCGGGGAACAAGAGACCCAGTACTTC
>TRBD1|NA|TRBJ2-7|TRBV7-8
CASSLGSGQGNEQYF
TGTGCCAGCAGCTTAGGGTCGGGACAGGGAAACGAGCAGTACTTC
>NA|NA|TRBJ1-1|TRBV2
CASSDYWGGEAFF
TGTGCCAGCAGTGATTACTGGGGGGGTGAAGCTTTCTTT
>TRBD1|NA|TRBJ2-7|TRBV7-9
CASSPGQGSNEQYF
TGTGCCAGCAGCCCGGGACAGGGAAGCAACGAGCAGTACTTC
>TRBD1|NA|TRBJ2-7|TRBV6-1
CASGRDRTYEQYF
TGTGCCAGCGGCCGGGACAGAACCTACGAGCAGTACTTC
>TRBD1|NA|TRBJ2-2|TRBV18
CASSVDRGSTGELFF
TGTGCCAGCTCAGTGGACAGGGGGTCCACCGGGGAGCTGTTTTTT
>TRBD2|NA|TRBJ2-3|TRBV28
CASGLSGRPTDTQYF
TGTGCCAGCGGCTTAAGCGGGAGGCCCACAGATACGCAGTATTTT
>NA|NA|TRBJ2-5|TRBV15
CATSSVDWIQETQYF
TGTGCCACCAGCAGCGTAGACTGGATCCAAGAGACCCAGTACTTC
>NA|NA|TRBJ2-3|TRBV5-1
CASSLGLGDGRRTDTQYF
TGCGCCAGCAGCCTGGGTTTGGGGGATGGCCGTAGGACAGATACGCAGTATTTT
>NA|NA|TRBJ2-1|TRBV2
CASSEASGRNEQFF
TGTGCCAGCAGTGAAGCATCCGGACGCAATGAGCAGTTCTTC
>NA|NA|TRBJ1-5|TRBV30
CAWNLAGMLGNQPQHF
TGTGCCTGGAACCTGGCGGGGATGTTAGGCAATCAGCCCCAGCATTTT
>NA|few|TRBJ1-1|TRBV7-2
CASSFPGDTEAFF
TGTGCCAGCAGCTTTCCCGGGGACACTGAAGCTTTCTTT
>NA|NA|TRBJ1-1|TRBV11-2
CASSLVTGKNTEAFF
TGTGCCAGCAGCTTAGTGACGGGGAAGAACACTGAAGCTTTCTTT
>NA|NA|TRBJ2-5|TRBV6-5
CASTPRRSWAQYF
TGTGCCAGCACCCCACGGCGGTCCTGGGCCCAGTACTTC
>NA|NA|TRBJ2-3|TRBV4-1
CASSQEDGITDSSTDTQYF
TGCGCCAGCAGCCAAGAAGACGGTATAACCGATTCTAGCACAGATACGCAGTATTTT
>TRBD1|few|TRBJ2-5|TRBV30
CAWSADRGRETQYF
TGTGCCTGGAGCGCAGACAGGGGACGCGAGACCCAGTACTTC
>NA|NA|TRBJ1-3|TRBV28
CASRSSGRPYSGNTIYF
TGTGCCAGCCGTTCATCCGGACGGCCCTACTCTGGAAACACCATATATTTT
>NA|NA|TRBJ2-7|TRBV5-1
CASRFTQAGSYEQYF
TGCGCCAGCAGGTTCACTCAAGCGGGCTCCTACGAGCAGTACTTC
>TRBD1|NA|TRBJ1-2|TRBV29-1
CSVEYPGTGGGYTF
TGCAGCGTTGAATATCCCGGGACAGGGGGCGGCTACACCTTC
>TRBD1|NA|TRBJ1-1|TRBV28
CASSYTGGDTEAFF
TGTGCCAGCAGTTACACAGGGGGGGACACTGAAGCTTTCTTT
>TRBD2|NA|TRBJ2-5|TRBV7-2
CASSRGLAGAETQYF
TGTGCCAGCAGCCGCGGGCTAGCGGGAGCAGAGACCCAGTACTTC
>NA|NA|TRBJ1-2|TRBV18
CASSASTGYGYTF
TGTGCCAGCTCAGCTAGTACAGGTTATGGCTACACCTTC
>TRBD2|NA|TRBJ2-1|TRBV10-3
CAINGGSNEQFF
TGTGCCATCAATGGCGGGAGCAATGAGCAGTTCTTC
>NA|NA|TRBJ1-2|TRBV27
CASSPHPPSNYGYTF
TGTGCCAGCAGTCCCCATCCCCCCTCAAACTATGGCTACACCTTC
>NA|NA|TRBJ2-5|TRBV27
CASSPSGLMGETQYF
TGTGCCAGCAGTCCCAGCGGGTTAATGGGAGAGACCCAGTACTTC
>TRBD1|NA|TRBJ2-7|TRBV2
CASSYTGQPPPYEQYF
TGTGCCAGCAGCTACACGGGACAGCCACCGCCCTACGAGCAGTACTTC
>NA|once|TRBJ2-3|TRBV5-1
CASARLSHSTDTQYF
TGCGCCAGCGCTCGACTGTCCCATAGCACAGATACGCAGTATTTT
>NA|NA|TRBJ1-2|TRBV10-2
CASSERANNYGYTF
TGCGCCAGCAGTGAGCGGGCCAATAACTATGGCTACACCTTC
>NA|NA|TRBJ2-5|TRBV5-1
CASSVIPDQETQYF
TGCGCCAGCAGCGTTATCCCGGACCAAGAGACCCAGTACTTC
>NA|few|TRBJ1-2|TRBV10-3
CAISDGPYGYTF
TGTGCCATCAGTGACGGTCCTTATGGCTACACCTTC
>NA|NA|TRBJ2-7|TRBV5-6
CASSLPASYEQYF
TGTGCCAGCAGCTTGCCGGCGTCCTACGAGCAGTACTTC
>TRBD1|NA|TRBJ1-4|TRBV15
CATSRDRTGGREKLFF
TGTGCCACCAGCAGAGACAGGACAGGGGGAAGGGAAAAACTGTTTTTT
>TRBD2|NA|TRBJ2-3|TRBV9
CASSESGLWLGGKSTDTQYF
TGTGCCAGCAGCGAGTCGGGACTATGGCTCGGTGGCAAAAGCACAGATACGCAGTATTTT